The 25 T cell receptor beta chains given below trace back to one sample, sequenced in a study of blood T cell repertoires in COVID-19. Method: immunoSEQ multiplex PCR; TCRdb's copy keeps in-frame clones and lacks some. The data show under 150,000 clones, around nine tenths seen once. The sample consisted of peripheral blood. These receptors were obtained from a human donor in a cohort sampled during active COVID-19.

This clone was counted between two and nine times. The J gene is TRBJ1-1, the V gene TRBV2, with unresolved D. The V and J ends lost 0 bases and 4 bases respectively, with 15 bases between them. This CDR3 spans 16 amino acids. Germline V lookup: CDR1 SNHLY, CDR2 FYNNEI. The chain's CDR3 is CASSEAVATPGTEAFF. CDR3 sequence (DNA): TGTGCCAGCAGTGAAGCAGTCGCCACCCCGGGCACTGAAGCTTTCTTT.

The genes are TRBV4-1 and TRBJ2-7; TRBD2 might be the D (6 bases). Germline CDR1 MGHRA, CDR2 YSYEKL. The germline V and J ends were trimmed by 2 bases and 0 bases, with 11 bases remaining between them. The CDR3 is made up of 15 amino acids. The CDR3 region is CASSQLARDSYEQYF. The CDR3 DNA is TGCGCCAGCAGCCAACTGGCGCGGGACTCCTACGAGCAGTACTTC.

V and J are TRBV15 and TRBJ2-3; no firm D call. Trimming cost V 0 bases and J 8 bases, with 9 bases left between them. This CDR3 spans 13 amino acids. In germline, CDR1 is LNHNV, CDR2 YYDKDF (reference sequence). The CDR3 DNA follows: TGTGCCACCAGCAGAGATACGGGTTCTACGCAGTATTTT. It encodes CATSRDTGSTQYF. The full variable domain, completed using reference TRBV15 and TRBJ2-3, is DAMVIQNPRYQVTQFGKPVTLSCSQTLNHNVMYWYQQKSSQAPKLLFHYYDKDFNNEADTPDNFQSRRPNTSFCFLDIRSPGLGDTAMYLCATSRDTGSTQYFGPGTRLTVL.

V usage is TRBV4-3 and J usage is TRBJ2-3; 9 positions match TRBD1. This CDR3 spans 16 amino acids. The germline CDR1 and CDR2 sequences are LGHNA and YSLEER. With 3 bases clipped from V and 0 bases from J, the junction kept 4 bases outside the gene matches. DNA of the CDR3: TGCGCCAGCAGCCACACCGGGACAGGGAGCACAGATACGCAGTATTTT. Protein: CASSHTGTGSTDTQYF.

J is TRBJ2-7 and V is TRBV9; 7 bases match TRBD1. The V gene's germline CDR1 is SGDLS and CDR2 YYNGEE. V lost 0 bases to trimming and J lost 3 bases; unmatched junction nucleotides: 3. The CDR3 has 14 residues. CDR3 sequence: CASSVGTGLYEQYF. CDR3 bases: TGTGCCAGCAGCGTAGGGACAGGACTCTACGAGCAGTACTTC.

This rearrangement joins TRBV5-1 to TRBJ1-1; the match to TRBD1 covers 9 bases. The germline V gene has CDR1 SGHRS and CDR2 YFSETQ. Trimming at V came to 0 bases and at J to 0 bases, leaving 6 bases not matched to a gene. CDR3 length: 17 residues. In DNA form, the CDR3 reads TGCGCCAGCAGCTTGGCCCCGACAGGGGGGATGAACACTGAAGCTTTCTTT. Protein product: CASSLAPTGGMNTEAFF.

This chain joins TRBV7-2 and TRBJ2-1; tentative D call: TRBD2 (5 bases). This CDR3 spans 14 amino acids. V was cut by 5 bases and J by 9 bases, with 17 bases left in between. The germline CDR1 and CDR2 sequences are SGHTA and FQGNSA. For the CDR3, the DNA is TGTGCCAGCAGCCCACAAACTAGTCCGGGTGAGCAGTTCTTC. Its translation: CASSPQTSPGEQFF. Looking up the rest from reference TRBV7-2 and TRBJ2-1 gives the full variable domain: GAGVSQSPSNKVTEKGKDVELRCDPISGHTALYWYRQSLGQGLEFLIYFQGNSAPDKSGLPSDRFSAERTGGSVSTLTIQRTQQEDSAVYLCASSPQTSPGEQFFGPGTRLTVL.

The chain uses TRBV30 and TRBJ1-5, with a weak D call TRBD1 (6 bases). The germline CDR1 and CDR2 sequences are GTSNPN and SVGIG (reference sequence). The CDR3 loop spans 16 amino acids. V lost 0 bases and J lost 3, with 15 bases in between. CDR3 amino acids: CAWSVWGQGINQPQHF. For the CDR3, the DNA is TGTGCCTGGAGTGTATGGGGGCAGGGTATCAATCAGCCCCAGCATTTT.

This chain links TRBV5-1 with TRBJ2-3; 8 nucleotides align to TRBD2. V was pared by 4 bases and J by 6 bases, with 13 bases of the junction left unmatched. Germline V gene data show CDR1 as SGHRS and CDR2 as YFSETQ. CDR3 length: 16 residues. CDR3 region: CASSPGTRWAEDTQYF. The CDR3 DNA reads as TGCGCCAGCAGCCCGGGGACTAGGTGGGCAGAGGATACGCAGTATTTT.

This clone was detected a few times. This chain connects TRBV24-1 to TRBJ2-7, with unresolved D. The ends were cut back, 4 bases at V and 1 base at J, with 7 bases in the middle. Germline V gives CDR1 KGHDR, CDR2 SFDVKD. The CDR3 is 13 residues long. The CDR3 nucleotides read TGTGCCACCAGTGACACCTATTCCTACGAGCAGTACTTC. It encodes CATSDTYSYEQYF.

This sequence joins TRBV29-1 and TRBJ2-2; the D gene is possibly TRBD1 (6 bases). The germline gives CDR1 SQVTM, CDR2 ANQGSEA. Trimming pared 4 bases from V and 0 bases from J, leaving 9 bases between. This CDR3 has 14 residues. The CDR3 protein is CSVGGLANTGELFF. In DNA, the CDR3 is TGCAGCGTTGGGGGGCTAGCGAACACCGGGGAGCTGTTTTTT.

The V and J genes are TRBV5-1 and TRBJ2-5, with 12 nucleotides matching TRBD1. Germline loops: CDR1 SGHRS, CDR2 YFSETQ. J gave up 5 bases and V 4 bases, and 12 bases lay outside the gene matches. The CDR3 has 17 amino acids. CDR3 loop: CASSDPGQGAGGETQYF. The CDR3 coding sequence is TGCGCCAGCAGCGACCCGGGACAGGGGGCTGGTGGGGAGACCCAGTACTTC.

The rearrangement links TRBV7-9 to TRBJ1-5, with 12 bases fitting TRBD1. Germline values: CDR1 SEHNR, CDR2 FQNEAQ (reference sequence). V trimming: 5 bases; J trimming: 1 base; junction bases outside the gene matches: 9. The CDR3 has 18 residues. The CDR3 sequence: CASSEGTGGLGSNQPQHF. CDR3 coding DNA: TGTGCCAGCAGCGAGGGGACAGGGGGCTTGGGAAGCAATCAGCCCCAGCATTTT.

This chain links TRBV11-2 with TRBJ1-2; 12 positions match TRBD1. Germline V gene lookup returns CDR1 SGHAT and CDR2 FQNNGV. The CDR3 has 16 residues. V gave up 5 bases and J gave up 7 bases; unmatched junction bases: 11. CDR3 residues: CASSRSGTGGAFGYTF. The CDR3 DNA follows: TGTGCCAGCAGCCGTTCCGGGACAGGGGGCGCTTTTGGCTACACCTTC.

The chain combines TRBV7-5 with TRBJ1-3; TRBD1 is taken as the D call from the table, unchecked against the DNA. TRBV7-5 is classified as a pseudogene. This CDR3 is 15 amino acids long. The CDR3 sequence is CARSLWQVNRNTIYF. CDR3 DNA: TGTGCCAGAAGCTTATGGCAGGTCAATAGAAACACCATATATTTT.

The CDR3 nucleotides read TGCGTTACGCATGTCGGGGATAGCAATCAGCCCCAGCATTTT. This sequence encodes CVTHVGDSNQPQHF. The rearrangement uses TRBV23-1 and TRBJ1-5; D uncertain. TRBV23-1 is placed among ORFs of uncertain function. The CDR3 spans 14 residues.

The chain links TRBV18 to TRBJ2-2; 8 bases match TRBD1. This CDR3 contains 16 residues. Looked up from germline, CDR1 is KGHSH and CDR2 is LQKENI. V lost 2 bases and J lost 0; bases outside the gene matches: 2. This CDR3 is CASSPRQGSNTGELFF. In nucleotides, the CDR3 is TGTGCCAGCTCACCAAGACAGGGGTCGAACACCGGGGAGCTGTTTTTT.

The V and J genes are TRBV29-1 and TRBJ2-7, with 9 positions matching TRBD1. The CDR3 extends over 15 amino acids. Germline V CDR1 and CDR2: SQVTM, ANQGSEA. Losses at the gene ends were 3 bases for V and 5 bases for J; bases not matched to a gene: 11. The CDR3 DNA reads TGCAGCGTTGACGTATCGGGGACAGGGTACAACGAGCAGTACTTC. Translation: CSVDVSGTGYNEQYF.

This clone was seen a handful of times. The V and J genes are TRBV29-1 and TRBJ2-7; 7 nucleotides match TRBD2. The CDR3 has 14 residues. V lost 4 bases and J lost 4; bases outside the gene matches: 10. The germline V gene has CDR1 SQVTM and CDR2 ANQGSEA. CDR3 residues: CSVGTGGRGYEQYF. CDR3 sequence (DNA): TGCAGCGTTGGGACGGGCGGGAGAGGGTACGAGCAGTACTTC.

The J gene is TRBJ1-5, the V gene TRBV5-1, with D possibly TRBD1 on 6 matching bases. Trimming removed 3 bases from V and 6 bases from J, with 13 bases in between. Germline values: CDR1 SGHRS, CDR2 YFSETQ. This CDR3 region has 14 residues. The CDR3 DNA follows: TGCGCCAGCAGCTCTGGGGGCGCAGGTCAGCCCCAGCATTTT. Translation: CASSSGGAGQPQHF.

This chain connects TRBV4-3 to TRBJ1-2; no firm D call. Trimming took 4 bases from V and 4 from J, leaving 16 bases between them. This CDR3 is 15 amino acids long. Germline CDR1 reads LGHNA; CDR2 reads YSLEER. CDR3 sequence reads: CASSPGGGISYGYTF. The CDR3 bases are TGCGCCAGCAGCCCCGGAGGAGGGATTTCCTATGGCTACACCTTC.

The chain carries TRBV27 and TRBJ2-2, with D perhaps matching TRBD2 (7 bases). The CDR3 covers 14 residues. Germline assignment: CDR1 MNHEY and CDR2 SMNVEV (reference sequence). Trimming shortened V by 3 bases and J by 4 bases, and 9 bases separated the two germline ends. In DNA, the CDR3 is TGTGCCAGCAGTTTCGCGGGGGCCACCGGGGAGCTGTTTTTT. Translated: CASSFAGATGELFF.

The table lists this clone with a few counts. The J gene is TRBJ1-5, the V gene TRBV28; TRBD1 might be the D (5 bases). V was trimmed by 7 bases and J by 1 base, leaving 8 bases between them. In germline, CDR1 is MDHEN, CDR2 SYDVKM. This CDR3 spans 13 amino acids. The CDR3 DNA follows: TGTGCCAGCAATTCAGGGAGCAATCAGCCCCAGCATTTT. This codes for CASNSGSNQPQHF.

The V call is TRBV7-8, the J call TRBJ2-7; D is possibly TRBD2 (5 bases). V was clipped by 3 bases and J by 3 bases, with 9 bases between them. CDR1 and CDR2 from the germline V gene are SGHVS and FQNEAQ. CDR3 length: 13 amino acids. CDR3 in DNA: TGTGCCAGCAGCTTTTACGGGGACTACGAGCAGTACTTC. Amino acid sequence: CASSFYGDYEQYF.

This clone is a singleton in its sample. This chain connects TRBV11-2 to TRBJ2-7; TRBD2 matches 8 bases. Germline trimming cut 5 bases from V and 7 bases from J; bases unmatched to any gene: 7. The CDR3 sequence is 13 residues long. Germline CDR1 SGHAT, CDR2 FQNNGV. CDR3 DNA sequence: TGTGCCAGCAGCCCTCGGGTAGCGGGGGAGCAGTACTTC. Its translation: CASSPRVAGEQYF.